The subject of this entry is one T cell receptor (beta chain). Its target is unknown. The germline gives CDR1 SNHLY, CDR2 FYNNEI. Trimming removed 2 bases at V and 4 bases at J, with 14 bases between. This CDR3 has 15 amino acids. These data originate in a study of T-cell memory formation after mild COVID-19. Study outcomes and limitations: Day 15 to 85 contracting clones showed balanced CD4/CD8; day 15 to 37 expanders favored CD4+. CM and EM subsets held most contracting CD4+ clones; EMRA held CD8+ ones. A second wave of clones peaked on day 37, and their SARS-CoV-2 specificity went unconfirmed. Memory cells collected pre-infection included some clones that later responded, suggesting cross-reactive memory joined.

TCRdb analysed the 5' RACE reads with MiXCR anew, one entry per CDR3 protein. The sample comprises 200,000 to 250,000 distinct CDR3 sequences, about 11% of which are singletons, and 2.5% to 3.5% rests with the top ten. The V and J genes are TRBV2 and TRBJ1-2; D unresolved. The receptor was isolated from a man between 18 and 35 years old who had mild COVID-19 (a few samples of this study predate the infection). Cell type and time point are not known. The specimen was PBMCs or a T cell subset sorted from them (not recorded which). The DNA for the CDR3 is TGTGCCAGCAGTGAAACCCCCTTATCCCTCTATGGCTACACCTTC. Its protein product is CASSETPLSLYGYTF.